This TCR beta chain was identified during a study of STAT5B mutations in CD4+ large granular lymphocyte leukemia (dated by TCRdb to between 2022 and 2023). Regarding the study in general: Among healthy controls, the CDR3 'QG' motif was associated with a particular HLA allele. The TCRbeta repertoires of CD4+ T-cell large granular lymphocyte leukemia patients were compared with the TCRbeta repertoires of healthy blood donors. The purity of purified fractions was confirmed by flow cytometry on FACSCanto II or FACSVerse to exceed 95% among lymphocytes.

Trimming accounts for 6 bases at V and 7 bases at J, while the number of junction bases matched to no gene is 6. The germline V gene (reference sequence) provides CDR1 MNHEY and CDR2 SMNVEV. There are 13 amino acids in the CDR3, from cysteine to phenylalanine inclusive. Just CDR3 DNA is preserved here, 39 bases in frame from base 1. The healthy control group was made up of roughly 34 blood donors, and the Finnish Red Cross blood service supplied their buffy coats. All TCR-sequenced material derived from peripheral blood: patient blood samples and healthy donor buffy coats. Peripheral blood mononuclear cells were isolated by Ficoll-Hypaque gradient centrifugation. CD4+ cells were purified magnetically from the buffy coats of healthy controls. The Gentra Puregene Cell and Tissue kit was used for genomic DNA extraction, and quantification was performed on a Qubit 2.0 fluorometer. Results the study describes overall, beyond this receptor: The data were not HLA-matched, and the higher clonality in CD4+ T-LGLL than in CD8+ T-LGLL could be due to the relatively small sample size. Enrichment of TRBV06-family usage was observed among the top patient clones (8/27) relative to healthy controls (2/35). Compared with healthy CD4+ repertoires, CD4-sorted patient repertoires appeared more clonal, and this difference remained even after the putative leukemic clones were removed. Main leukemic clonotypes were private to each patient, although roughly 25% appeared at low frequency in other patients' non-leukemic repertoires.

There are a few counts of this clone. Its cognate antigen has yet to be identified. Per-base qualities were not stored, and no clone one base away is much larger. The immunoSEQ assay at survey resolution was applied to genomic DNA for sequencing of TCRbeta rearrangements. Processing in the source paper ran as follows. A lowest detectable productive clonotype frequency of 2.59 x 10-5 was observed in the TCR sequencing data. Only productive TCRbeta rearrangements, meaning sequences that were complete and in-frame, were kept for the analyses. Clonality for each sample was calculated as Simpson clonality in the immunoSEQ Analyzer version 3.0. Clones were grouped by frequency into very rare, small, medium, large (1-20%) or hyperexpanded (>20%) categories. OLGA 1.2.3 estimated generation probabilities, VDJtools produced V-gene circos plots, VDJdb was queried for specificities, and GLIPH identified CDR3 motifs. TCRdb took this table from immuneACCESS and kept in-frame rearrangements with V and J called. Such tables lack part of the clones; where checked against another copy, unresolved V genes explain under half of the gap, and the rest is unexplained. V, J and clone size reflect that table, while D and trimming were determined from the DNA. The sample table lists 30,000 to 40,000 clones, about 80% of them with a count of one. The ten largest clones represent 0.45% to 0.6% of the sample.

This receptor was obtained from a human donor in good health. The V and J segments used are TRBV27 and TRBJ1-2, with 9 bases matching TRBD1. Sequencing input: CD4+ T cells from blood buffy coats. The DNA sequence is as follows: TGTGCCAGCAGGCCCACAGGGGGCATTGGCTACACCTTC. Translation gives CASRPTGGIGYTF.